A selection of T cell receptor beta chains follows, all from one sample in a study of blood T cell repertoires in COVID-19. The repertoire was sequenced with immunoSEQ multiplex PCR; TCRdb's copy has only in-frame clones and lacks some. The sample holds 55,000 or so clones, over 60% seen once. The source material was peripheral blood. The origin of the receptors is a man younger than 45 with COVID-19, enrolled during active disease. Both conserved end residues are trimmed from each CDR3.

V gene,CDR3 length,CDR3 protein
TRBV23-1,15,ASSQSFLAGAYNEQF
TRBV20-1,8,SAPTSRQY
TRBV5-1,15,ASSGIAGGLAISEQY
TRBV6-6,13,ASSFGQGIGNTIY
TRBV5-1,12,ASSLVPTQEKLF
TRBV11-2,14,ASTKGLAGASYEQY
TRBV6-5,13,ASSYSGGGSYEQY
TRBV6-1,12,ASSEDGQVDEQY
TRBV6-5,13,ASSYRSPMNTEAF
TRBV5-5,14,ASRDPGGYSGNTIY
TRBV4-2,14,ASSQGGAGATDTQY
TRBV25-1,14,ASSASRLVPYNEQF
TRBV2,12,ASSPDRVGNTIY
TRBV9,11,ASSVAESNTQY
TRBV6-1,14,ASSERASGAYNEQF
TRBV7-9,12,ASSLGSGNYEQY
TRBV7-9,14,ASSLFGGRNKDTQY
TRBV13,10,ASSSRGSPLH
TRBV6-5,13,ASSPRGGAWDGYT
TRBV11-2,12,ASSFDRDSEKLF
TRBV4-2,16,ASSQDEGLAGLTVTQY
TRBV4-1,16,ASSQKLSLGGGNSPLH
TRBV28,13,ASSLVSGGPYEQY
TRBV5-1,13,ASSLLAGGQETQY
TRBV25-1,12,ASSPQGKENTIY
TRBV11-3,14,ASSLEVAGVGETQY
TRBV11-2,17,ASSPTSLSSGRVTDTQY
TRBV11-2,14,ASSANSGTRPYEQY
TRBV7-8,12,ASSLAPRNYGYT
TRBV5-1,13,ASSFQVEGGNEQF
TRBV19,17,ASSTLAGGPYGEPGELF
TRBV2,12,ASRWEGAWDEQY
TRBV10-1,12,ASSDFFRVETQY
TRBV7-2,12,ASSSDRGQETQY
TRBV11-2,11,ASSLVEADTQY
TRBV2,12,ASLGQGSNYEQY
TRBV27,13,ASSLFGGLYNEQF
TRBV5-1,12,ASSWGTSGNEQF
TRBV27,12,ASSPQGAGNTIY
TRBV5-6,12,ASSLTGNTGELF
TRBV12-3/TRBV12-4,10,ASTLPGYGYT
TRBV5-1,13,ASSLGGGSSGELF
TRBV18,14,ASSRGTSGDYNEQF
TRBV7-2,11,ASSLAAPDTQY
TRBV7-9,10,ASSPTSEKQF